This passage covers 24 T cell receptor beta chains from one sample sequenced in a study of CD8 T cell repertoires and HIV-1 epitope variants. Clones were read by immunoSEQ multiplex PCR, and TCRdb kept only the in-frame ones, dropping some. The sample lists several thousand clones; 60% to 70% were seen once. For these receptors, no antigen is known. Source material: cultured CD8+ T cells derived from PBMCs. These receptors came from a male donor with HIV.

The chain employs TRBV6-5 and TRBJ2-2; 11 bases fit TRBD2. With 2 bases clipped from V and 4 bases from J, the junction kept 3 bases outside the gene matches. Per germline, CDR1 MNHEY and CDR2 SVGAGI. The length of the CDR3 is 16 residues. The CDR3 protein is CASSYPSGGSTGELFF. The CDR3 DNA sequence: TGTGCCAGCAGTTACCCTAGCGGGGGGTCCACCGGGGAGCTGTTTTTT.

V usage is TRBV4-3 and J usage is TRBJ1-4, with unresolved D. The V end was cut by 3 bases, the J end by 0 bases, with 8 bases between. This CDR3 is built from 15 residues. Germline V lookup: CDR1 LGHNA, CDR2 YSLEER. CDR3 in amino acids: CASSHSTATNEKLFF. For the CDR3, the DNA is TGCGCCAGCAGCCACTCAACCGCAACTAATGAAAAACTGTTTTTT.

V gene TRBV9 combines with J gene TRBJ2-1; TRBD2 matches 7 bases. Losses at the gene ends were 3 bases for V and 7 bases for J; bases not matched to a gene: 7. The CDR3 consists of 14 residues. The germline V gene encodes CDR1 SGDLS and CDR2 YYNGEE. The CDR3 protein is CASSAGAGWNEQFF. The CDR3 nucleotides are TGTGCCAGCAGCGCCGGAGCGGGGTGGAATGAGCAGTTCTTC.

The chain links TRBV7-9 to TRBJ2-7; 7 nucleotides agree with TRBD1. The CDR3 is made up of 16 amino acids. CDR1 is SEHNR, CDR2 FQNEAQ, per germline (reference sequence). The J segment lost 3 bases and the V segment lost 7 bases, leaving 15 bases of the junction unmatched. The DNA for the CDR3 is TGTGCCAGCATCCCTTCCGACCGGGACAGCTTCTACGAGCAGTACTTC. Its protein product is CASIPSDRDSFYEQYF.

The chain employs TRBV7-9 and TRBJ2-1; TRBD2 might be the D (5 bases). Trimming removed 1 base from V and 7 bases from J, with 8 bases in between. The V gene's germline CDR1 is SEHNR and CDR2 FQNEAQ (reference sequence). The CDR3 is 13 amino acids. For the CDR3, the DNA is TGTGCCAGCAGCTTAGGGCCGGGGAATGAGCAGTTCTTC. This encodes CASSLGPGNEQFF.

The J gene is TRBJ2-7, the V gene TRBV6-6; perhaps TRBD1 as D (5 bases). The length of the CDR3 is 12 residues. Germline-derived CDR1 and CDR2 are MNHNY and SVGAGI (reference sequence). Trimming removed 6 bases at V and 3 bases at J, with 9 bases between. The CDR3 DNA reads TGTGCCAGCAGCCTTGACAGCTACGAGCAGTACTTC. Translated, it gives CASSLDSYEQYF.

The gene calls are TRBV6-6 and TRBJ1-2; the match to TRBD1 covers 7 bases. Looked up from germline, CDR1 is MNHNY and CDR2 is SVGAGI (reference sequence). V dropped 6 bases and J dropped 0; count of bases not matched to a gene: 7. The CDR3 contains 15 residues. The DNA for the CDR3 is TGTGCCAGCAGCACCACAGGGGTGGCTAACTATGGCTACACCTTC. It codes for CASSTTGVANYGYTF.

This clone was counted a single time. V is TRBV5-4 and J is TRBJ2-7; 7 bases align to TRBD1. V was pared by 3 bases and J by 3 bases, with 3 bases of the junction left unmatched. Germline V gene lookup returns CDR1 SGHNT and CDR2 YYREEE (reference sequence). The CDR3 length is 13 residues. This CDR3 reads CASSWDRDYEQYF. CDR3 bases: TGTGCCAGCAGCTGGGACAGAGACTACGAGCAGTACTTC. The full variable domain, with the rest looked up from reference TRBV5-4 and TRBJ2-7, is ETGVTQSPTHLIKTRGQQVTLRCSSQSGHNTVSWYQQALGQGPQFIFQYYREEENGRGNFPPRFSGLQFPNYSSELNVNALELDDSALYLCASSWDRDYEQYFGPGTRLTVT.

This clone occurred once. The chain joins TRBV28 to TRBJ2-3, with TRBD1 matching over 7 bases. This CDR3 spans 14 amino acids. Per the germline V gene, CDR1 is MDHEN and CDR2 is SYDVKM. Unmatched junction bases numbered 5, after V lost 3 bases and J lost 5 bases. The CDR3 DNA follows: TGTGCCAGCAGTTTTCGACAGGGAAGAGATACGCAGTATTTT. Translated, it gives CASSFRQGRDTQYF. The whole variable domain, filled in from reference TRBV28 and TRBJ2-3, reads DVKVTQSSRYLVKRTGEKVFLECVQDMDHENMFWYRQDPGLGLRLIYFSYDVKMKEKGDIPEGYSVSREKKERFSLILESASTNQTSMYLCASSFRQGRDTQYFGPGTRLTVL.

The rearrangement links TRBV27 to TRBJ2-7, with 9 bases that match TRBD1. The J segment lost 4 bases and the V segment lost 6 bases, leaving 7 bases of the junction unmatched. The CDR3 loop spans 14 amino acids. Germline V lookup: CDR1 MNHEY, CDR2 SMNVEV (reference sequence). The chain's CDR3 is CASSQGQGGYEQYF. CDR3 DNA: TGTGCCAGCAGCCAGGGACAGGGAGGGTACGAGCAGTACTTC.

The chain employs TRBV9 and TRBJ2-5, with 7 bases identical to TRBD2. Trimming cost V 3 bases and J 4 bases; bases outside gene matches: 9. The CDR3 has 15 amino acids. Germline CDR1 is SGDLS and CDR2 is YYNGEE. The CDR3 bases are TGTGCCAGCAGCGCTCAGGGAGGGCTACCAGAGACCCAGTACTTC. This translates into CASSAQGGLPETQYF.

The chain is built from TRBV4-3 and TRBJ1-2; the D is unclear. The CDR3 totals 15 residues. The V gene's germline CDR1 is LGHNA and CDR2 YSLEER. V was trimmed by 0 bases and J by 5 bases, leaving 13 bases between them. This CDR3 is CASSQDAGSLYGYTF. The CDR3, as DNA: TGCGCCAGCAGCCAAGATGCCGGGTCGCTTTATGGCTACACCTTC.

This chain joins TRBV28 and TRBJ2-7, with 10 bases aligning to TRBD1. This CDR3 contains 13 residues. CDR1 and CDR2 (germline): MDHEN, SYDVKM. V shed 5 bases and J 5 bases; nucleotides not matched to a gene: 3. The CDR3 spells CASSRTGGDEQYF. The CDR3 nucleotides read TGTGCCAGCAGTCGGACAGGGGGAGACGAGCAGTACTTC.

This clone showed up just a few times. The CDR3 DNA sequence: TGTGCCAGCAGTTTAAGCGCCCGCAGGGGCGGTCAGCCCCAGCATTTT. It encodes CASSLSARRGGQPQHF. This chain joins TRBV27 and TRBJ1-5, with D possibly TRBD1 on 6 matching bases. The V end was cut by 2 bases, the J end by 6 bases, with 17 bases between. This CDR3 comprises 16 residues. Germline CDR1 is MNHEY and CDR2 is SMNVEV (reference sequence).

The rearrangement joins TRBV4-2 to TRBJ1-2, with D possibly being TRBD1 (5 bases). Trimming shortened V by 1 base and J by 4 bases, and 10 bases separated the two germline ends. The CDR3 is 14 residues long. Germline-derived CDR1 and CDR2 are LGHNA and YNFKEQ. Here the CDR3 reads CASSQVQAAYGYTF. The CDR3 DNA sequence: TGTGCCAGCAGCCAAGTACAGGCAGCCTATGGCTACACCTTC.

The genes are TRBV19 and TRBJ1-1; 7 bases agree with TRBD1. The CDR3 is 15 residues long. Looked up from germline, CDR1 is LNHDA and CDR2 is SQIVND (reference sequence). V trimming: 7 bases; J trimming: 1 base; junction bases outside the gene matches: 9. The CDR3 loop is CASKSRDSPNTEAFF. CDR3 bases: TGTGCCAGTAAATCCCGGGACAGCCCGAACACTGAAGCTTTCTTT.

The gene calls are TRBV5-1 and TRBJ2-1; 7 bases match TRBD2. Germline-derived CDR1 and CDR2 are SGHRS and YFSETQ. With V trimmed by 5 bases and J by 0 bases, 5 bases remained unmatched. The CDR3 contains 15 residues. The CDR3 DNA reads as TGCGCCAGCAGTTTACTAGCGAACTCCTACAATGAGCAGTTCTTC. This codes for CASSLLANSYNEQFF.

The chain employs TRBV7-2 and TRBJ2-1; TRBD2 agrees at 14 bases. J was trimmed by 9 bases and V by 1 base; bases with no gene match: 5. This CDR3 spans 16 amino acids. Looked up from germline, CDR1 is SGHTA and CDR2 is FQGNSA. The CDR3 DNA follows: TGTGCCAGCAGCTTAGATGGGACTAGCGGGGGTAGTGAGCAGTTCTTC. It yields the protein CASSLDGTSGGSEQFF.

The V gene is TRBV9, the J gene TRBJ2-5, with TRBD2 as a possible D gene (7 bases). Trimming shortened V by 0 bases and J by 1 base, and 10 bases separated the two germline ends. CDR1 is SGDLS, CDR2 YYNGEE, per germline. The CDR3 has 15 amino acids. CDR3 residues: CASSVVGGLQETQYF. CDR3 coding DNA: TGTGCCAGCAGCGTAGTCGGGGGGCTCCAAGAGACCCAGTACTTC.

A word on this clone: Germline and junction disagree at one end, which may indicate a read error. The chain joins TRBV2 to TRBJ2-7; 8 nucleotides agree with TRBD1. The CDR3 is made up of 14 amino acids. In germline, CDR1 is SNHLY, CDR2 FYNNEI. The CDR3 loop is CASREGQASYEQYF. The CDR3 DNA sequence: TGTGCCAGCCGTGAGGGACAGGCCTCCTACGAGCAGTACTTC.

This clone has only a few counts. V gene TRBV12-5 combines with J gene TRBJ2-2, with a tentative D call TRBD1 (6 bases). The CDR3 is 15 amino acids. V was trimmed by 5 bases and J by 2 bases, leaving 12 bases between them. Germline values: CDR1 LGHNT, CDR2 FRNRAP. The CDR3 protein is CASGTGTQNTGELFF. The CDR3 DNA is TGTGCTAGTGGTACCGGGACACAAAACACCGGGGAGCTGTTTTTT. Based on the CDR3 plus reference TRBV12-5 and TRBJ2-2, the full variable domain is DARVTQTPRHKVTEMGQEVTMRCQPILGHNTVFWYRQTMMQGLELLAYFRNRAPLDDSGMPKDRFSAEMPDATLATLKIQPSEPRDSAVYFCASGTGTQNTGELFFGEGSRLTVL.

In its sample, this clone was seen a few times. The chain links TRBV7-9 to TRBJ1-6; 8 nucleotides align to TRBD1. The CDR3 has 16 residues. CDR1 and CDR2 from the germline V gene are SEHNR and FQNEAQ (reference sequence). With V trimmed by 3 bases and J by 2 bases, 3 bases remained unmatched. As DNA, the CDR3 is TGTGCCAGCAGCTTGGACAGGGTAGCCTATAATTCACCCCTCCACTTT. The encoded protein is CASSLDRVAYNSPLHF.

Concerning this clone itself: An end of the junction differs from the germline gene, which may be a read error. This sequence joins TRBV13 and TRBJ2-3, with D perhaps matching TRBD1 (5 bases). Germline V gene lookup returns CDR1 PRHDT and CDR2 FYEKMQ (reference sequence). The CDR3 consists of 15 residues. CDR3 in DNA: TGTGCCAGCAGTTTAGGGGCACTAAGCACAGATACGCAGTATTTT. As protein: CASSLGALSTDTQYF.

The chain's CDR3 is CASSGKTQGINSNQPQHF. As DNA, the CDR3 is TGTGCCAGCAGCGGTAAGACGCAGGGGATTAATAGCAATCAGCCCCAGCATTTT. The chain recombines TRBV21-1 with TRBJ1-5; the DNA was not compared with TRBD1, the D call given in the table. TRBV21-1 constitutes a pseudogene. The CDR3 runs to 18 residues.